This section outlines one T cell receptor (beta chain) sequence together with its context. Produced via immunoSEQ multiplex PCR; TCRdb's table is partial and in-frame only. This table holds roughly 300,000 clones, roughly 88% found once. CDR3 size: 15 residues. V was pared by 1 base and J by 1 base, with 8 bases between. The germline gives CDR1 LGHDT, CDR2 YNNKEL (reference sequence). Grouping used clinical history reported by participants in a survey and questionnaire. The data originate from a study of blood T cell repertoires in COVID-19. For the study at large: Material from acute and convalescent COVID-19 was sourced from the United States, Italy and Spain. From T cells, B-cell-depleted T cells, or PBMCs came the material, which was cDNA or gDNA.

The receptor was isolated from a woman between 35 and 50 years old with acute COVID-19. This chain connects TRBV3-1 (or the pseudogene TRBV3-2) to TRBJ1-3; D is unresolved. What was sequenced was PBMCs or T cells enriched from blood (not recorded which). The CDR3 DNA is TGTGCCAGCAGCCAAGTGCGAGCTTCTGGAAACACCATATATTTT. Amino acids: CASSQVRASGNTIYF.